Reported below is one T cell receptor (beta chain). This specimen comes from a study of CD8 T cells in Susac syndrome. Study-level information: Intravenous immunoglobulin alone or corticosteroids were being given to patients with Susac syndrome at blood draw, unless they were therapy-naive.

Random hexamers were used to reverse transcribe an amount of roughly 0.5 to 1 ug RNA. A multiplex approach, immunoSEQ multiplex PCR, amplified TCR beta CDR3 across 54 Vbeta and 13 Jbeta. MiXCR was run by TCRdb on the immunoSEQ multiplex PCR reads, yielding one entry per CDR3 protein. The table includes roughly 150,000 distinct CDR3 sequences, approximately 95% detected once. The receptor was isolated from a human donor with Susac syndrome. The sequenced sample was CD4+ T cells from PBMCs.

CDR3 nucleotide sequence: TGTGCCAGTAGCAAGAACACTGAAGCTTTCTTT. Its protein product is CASSKNTEAFF. The chain combines TRBV19 with TRBJ1-1; D gene ambiguous. V was pared by 6 bases and J by 1 base, with 3 bases between. CDR1 and CDR2 (germline): LNHDA, SQIVND (reference sequence). This CDR3 is built from 11 residues.